Listed below are T cell receptor beta chains from one sample, sequenced in a study of T cells in localized non-small cell lung cancer. TCRdb keeps only in-frame clones here, not all; method: immunoSEQ multiplex PCR. This table holds about 1,700 clones, 20% to 25% found once. Sequencing used normal lung tissue next to the tumor, obtained before any cancer treatment. The receptors were gathered from a man aged 18 to 49 with stage I lung adenocarcinoma. The CDR3 runs from the conserved cysteine through the conserved F or W. Fields, in order: J gene, CDR3 length, clone size, V gene, CDR3 protein. The listing skips clone size in some rows; elsewhere it reads once, few, many or a size class.

J gene: TRBJ2-6
CDR3 length: 17
clone size: large
V gene: TRBV11-3
CDR3 protein: CASSPRQGRAGANVLTF

J gene: TRBJ1-6
CDR3 length: 15
clone size: few
V gene: TRBV9
CDR3 protein: CASSGQGRGNSPLHF

J gene: TRBJ1-1
CDR3 length: 14
clone size: NA
V gene: TRBV6-8
CDR3 protein: CATYTFHLNTEAFF

J gene: TRBJ1-1
CDR3 length: 16
clone size: NA
V gene: TRBV23-1
CDR3 protein: CASSQVYGTKNTEAFF

J gene: TRBJ1-3
CDR3 length: 15
clone size: NA
V gene: TRBV19
CDR3 protein: CASSIMGGSGNTIYF

J gene: TRBJ1-3
CDR3 length: 15
clone size: few
V gene: TRBV7-6
CDR3 protein: CASSLEVNSGNTIYF

J gene: TRBJ1-3
CDR3 length: 17
clone size: NA
V gene: TRBV28
CDR3 protein: CASSGSGAVTPGNTIYF

J gene: TRBJ1-2
CDR3 length: 15
clone size: medium-sized
V gene: TRBV1
CDR3 protein: CASSQAGIVSGGYTF

J gene: TRBJ2-5
CDR3 length: 14
clone size: few
V gene: TRBV19
CDR3 protein: CASSIKTLQETQYF

J gene: TRBJ2-7
CDR3 length: 13
clone size: NA
V gene: TRBV23-1
CDR3 protein: CASSQYRDYEQYF

J gene: TRBJ1-2
CDR3 length: 16
clone size: large
V gene: TRBV28
CDR3 protein: CASSSSRGDRLYGYTF

J gene: TRBJ2-2
CDR3 length: 15
clone size: NA
V gene: TRBV9
CDR3 protein: CASRDYRVNTGELFF

J gene: TRBJ2-1
CDR3 length: 13
clone size: NA
V gene: TRBV30
CDR3 protein: CAWSVLASDEQFF

J gene: TRBJ1-6
CDR3 length: 13
clone size: NA
V gene: TRBV28
CDR3 protein: CASSWDSNSPLHF

J gene: TRBJ1-2
CDR3 length: 14
clone size: NA
V gene: TRBV28
CDR3 protein: CASSLFQGRYGYTF

J gene: TRBJ2-7
CDR3 length: 14
clone size: NA
V gene: TRBV11-3
CDR3 protein: CASSYGGAPYEQYF

J gene: TRBJ1-3
CDR3 length: 15
clone size: large
V gene: TRBV4-1
CDR3 protein: CASSRDRAAGNTIYF

J gene: TRBJ1-1
CDR3 length: 13
clone size: medium-sized
V gene: TRBV19
CDR3 protein: CASSIQAYTEAFF

J gene: TRBJ2-7
CDR3 length: 11
clone size: NA
V gene: TRBV19
CDR3 protein: CASSRGNEQYF

J gene: TRBJ1-1
CDR3 length: 15
clone size: NA
V gene: TRBV19
CDR3 protein: CASSEPGFMNTEAFF

J gene: TRBJ2-6
CDR3 length: 17
clone size: medium-sized
V gene: TRBV11-3
CDR3 protein: CASSLGQGASGANVLTF

J gene: TRBJ1-2
CDR3 length: 13
clone size: few
V gene: TRBV29-1
CDR3 protein: CSLLTGQSSGYTF

J gene: TRBJ2-7
CDR3 length: 15
clone size: NA
V gene: TRBV5-1
CDR3 protein: CASSPGLSSFDEQYF

J gene: TRBJ2-1
CDR3 length: 15
clone size: NA
V gene: TRBV11-3
CDR3 protein: CASSLGLAYLNEQFF

J gene: TRBJ2-7
CDR3 length: 15
clone size: NA
V gene: TRBV4-1
CDR3 protein: CASSQDQGAGDEQYF

J gene: TRBJ2-7
CDR3 length: 14
clone size: few
V gene: TRBV6-7
CDR3 protein: CASSLAGKTYEQYF

J gene: TRBJ2-2
CDR3 length: 14
clone size: NA
V gene: TRBV10-3
CDR3 protein: CASSERDNTGELFF

J gene: TRBJ1-3
CDR3 length: 15
clone size: NA
V gene: TRBV30
CDR3 protein: CAWIKQGTGGNTIYF

J gene: TRBJ2-7
CDR3 length: 15
clone size: NA
V gene: TRBV4-1
CDR3 protein: CASSQEMGGGWEQYF

J gene: TRBJ2-3
CDR3 length: 13
clone size: NA
V gene: TRBV9
CDR3 protein: CASSTRPTDTQYF

J gene: TRBJ1-2
CDR3 length: 13
clone size: NA
V gene: TRBV25-1
CDR3 protein: CASSQGGNYGYTF